The clone carrying this TCR beta chain appeared once. The data are from a study of T cell changes during pregnancy in multiple sclerosis. The CDR3 runs 11 residues. The V end was cut by 0 bases, the J end by 7 bases, with 7 bases between. The germline gives CDR1 DFQATT, CDR2 SNEGSKA (reference sequence). The method was immunoSEQ multiplex PCR; TCRdb's version includes in-frame clones alone and lacks a portion of them. This sample yields over 35,000 clones, of which 90% to 95% are seen a single time; around 1.3% belongs to the top ten. This receptor was identified in a female donor with multiple sclerosis, enrolled in a pregnancy study. V gene TRBV20-1 combines with J gene TRBJ2-7, with no clear D. Sequenced material: peripheral blood, taken before pregnancy. The CDR3 bases are TGCAGTGCTAGAGATTCTCCGGAGCAGTACTTC. It yields the protein CSARDSPEQYF.